These 22 T cell receptor beta chains came from one sample sequenced in a study of CD8 T cells in Susac syndrome. With random hexamers, reverse transcription was performed on roughly 0.5 to 1 ug of RNA. MiXCR, run by TCRdb on the immunoSEQ multiplex PCR reads, gives a single entry per CDR3 protein. The table has 90,000 or so distinct CDR3 sequences, approximately 92% seen once. Material for sequencing was CD8+ T cells from PBMCs. The receptors originated from a human donor in good health.

This clonotype occurred once. The chain carries TRBV7-9 and TRBJ2-3; maybe TRBD2 (5 bases). Germline CDR1 and CDR2: SEHNR and FQNEAQ (reference sequence). V was clipped by 5 bases and J by 2 bases, with 20 bases between them. There are 17 residues in the CDR3. The CDR3 nucleotides are TGTGCCAGCAGCCCCCCGGAGGACGGAATTTTCACAGATACGCAGTATTTT. It encodes CASSPPEDGIFTDTQYF.

The gene calls are TRBV7-9 and TRBJ2-7, with TRBD1 identical over 7 bases. J gave up 3 bases and V 5 bases, and 7 bases lay outside the gene matches. CDR1 is SEHNR and CDR2 is FQNEAQ in the germline V gene (reference sequence). The CDR3 is 14 residues long. Here the CDR3 reads CASSPKGAFYEQYF. In DNA form, the CDR3 reads TGTGCCAGCAGCCCGAAGGGGGCTTTCTACGAGCAGTACTTC.

V usage is TRBV28 and J usage is TRBJ2-7, with D perhaps TRBD2 (5 bases). Germline V gene sequence: CDR1 MDHEN, CDR2 SYDVKM. The V end lost 4 bases, the J end lost 2 bases, and 9 bases lay between the germline ends. The CDR3 runs 13 residues. CDR3 sequence (DNA): TGTGCCAGCAGTTATCCGGGGACCTACGAGCAGTACTTC. Its translation: CASSYPGTYEQYF.

The chain carries TRBV5-4 and TRBJ2-1; perhaps TRBD2 as D (6 bases). The CDR3 is made up of 12 amino acids. Trimming removed 4 bases at V and 7 bases at J, with 9 bases between. CDR1 and CDR2 from the germline V gene are SGHNT and YYREEE (reference sequence). The CDR3 is CASSLGTNEQFF. As DNA, the CDR3 is TGTGCCAGCAGCCTGGGGACTAATGAGCAGTTCTTC.

This sequence joins TRBV12-3 or TRBV12-4 and TRBJ1-2; a weak D match, TRBD1 (5 bases). V lost 5 bases, J lost 8 bases, and 9 bases lay in between. The CDR3 runs to 11 residues. The CDR3 reads CASSPGSGYTF. In DNA, the CDR3 is TGTGCCAGCAGTCCAGGGAGCGGCTACACCTTC.

V gene TRBV5-6 combines with J gene TRBJ2-1, with TRBD2 matching over 14 bases. The CDR3 has 17 residues. In germline, CDR1 is SGHDT, CDR2 YYEEEE. J was trimmed by 10 bases and V by 4 bases; bases with no gene match: 13. The CDR3 loop is CASSPGLAGGFWREQFF. CDR3 in DNA: TGTGCCAGCAGCCCCGGACTAGCGGGGGGTTTTTGGCGAGAGCAGTTCTTC.

This clonotype occurred a few times. The chain couples TRBV4-1 to TRBJ2-7, with unresolved D. V was cut by 0 bases and J by 4 bases, with 4 bases left in between. CDR1 and CDR2 from the germline V gene are MGHRA and YSYEKL. This CDR3 has 12 amino acids. The CDR3 spells CASSQDGYEQYF. In DNA, the CDR3 is TGCGCCAGCAGCCAAGACGGGTACGAGCAGTACTTC.

The chain couples TRBV12-3 or TRBV12-4 to TRBJ2-4; 12 bases map to TRBD1. The length of the CDR3 is 15 residues. J was trimmed by 6 bases and V by 5 bases; bases with no gene match: 5. The CDR3, as DNA: TGTGCCAGCAGTCCGGGACAGGGGGCGGGAAACATTCAGTACTTC. It codes for CASSPGQGAGNIQYF.

In DNA form, the CDR3 reads TGTGCCTGGAGTGTTACGTCCCTGGGGGAGCAGTACTTC. Its protein product is CAWSVTSLGEQYF. The V and J genes are TRBV30 and TRBJ2-7; D not certain. The germline gives CDR1 GTSNPN, CDR2 SVGIG (reference sequence). This CDR3 comprises 13 residues. With 0 bases removed from V and 7 bases from J, the gap between germline ends came to 13 bases. Drawing the rest from reference TRBV30 and TRBJ2-7, the complete variable domain is SQTIHQWPATLVQPVGSPLSLECTVEGTSNPNLYWYRQAAGRGLQLLFYSVGIGQISSEVPQNLSASRPQDRQFILSSKKLLLSDSGFYLCAWSVTSLGEQYFGPGTRLTVT.

V and J are TRBV30 and TRBJ1-2, with 9 bases that match TRBD1. Trimming removed 2 bases from V and 4 bases from J; junction bases left unmatched: 14. The germline V gene has CDR1 GTSNPN and CDR2 SVGIG (reference sequence). The CDR3 sequence is 17 residues long. The CDR3 bases are TGTGCCTGGAGTTCTCGGACAGGGGCTACGGGGAGCTATGGCTACACCTTC. This sequence encodes CAWSSRTGATGSYGYTF.

The V call is TRBV6-5, the J call TRBJ2-3, with 13 bases identical to TRBD2. The junction had 4 bases not matched to a gene; V was cut back by 4 bases and J by 3 bases. Looked up from germline, CDR1 is MNHEY and CDR2 is SVGAGI. The CDR3 is 16 residues long. CDR3 residues: CASSWGLAGRTDTQYF. CDR3 in DNA: TGTGCCAGCAGTTGGGGACTAGCGGGGAGGACAGATACGCAGTATTTT.

The V gene is TRBV29-1, the J gene TRBJ1-1; the D gene is possibly TRBD1 (5 bases). The CDR3 sequence is 14 residues long. Deletions cut 2 bases from V and 0 bases from J, with 10 bases between. CDR1 and CDR2 from the germline V gene are SQVTM and ANQGSEA. The CDR3 DNA reads TGCAGCGTTGAATCGTACAGGCTGAACACTGAAGCTTTCTTT. Protein sequence: CSVESYRLNTEAFF.

V gene TRBV3-1 combines with J gene TRBJ2-5, with 8 bases identical to TRBD1. V was clipped by 3 bases and J by 5 bases; unmatched bases: 8. Germline CDR1 reads LGHDT; CDR2 reads YNNKEL (reference sequence). The CDR3 runs to 15 residues. CDR3 bases: TGTGCCAGCAGCCATGACCAAACAGGGGGGGAGACCCAGTACTTC. Amino acids: CASSHDQTGGETQYF.

This chain uses TRBV7-9 with TRBJ1-1; a possible D gene is TRBD1 (6 bases). The germline V and J ends were trimmed by 5 bases and 4 bases, with 17 bases remaining between them. Germline CDR1 reads SEHNR; CDR2 reads FQNEAQ (reference sequence). The CDR3 contains 15 residues. The CDR3 here is CASSIRHEGGTEAFF. The CDR3 DNA sequence: TGTGCCAGCAGCATAAGACATGAGGGGGGCACTGAAGCTTTCTTT.

The chain carries TRBV5-6 and TRBJ2-7, with 12 bases identical to TRBD1. CDR3 length: 14 residues. J gave up 4 bases and V 6 bases, and 5 bases lay outside the gene matches. Germline V gene sequence: CDR1 SGHDT, CDR2 YYEEEE. CDR3 region: CASTPGQGAYEQYF. The CDR3 DNA follows: TGTGCCAGCACCCCGGGACAGGGGGCGTACGAGCAGTACTTC.

The J gene is TRBJ2-3, the V gene TRBV27, with 8 bases matching TRBD1. The junction had 6 bases not matched to a gene; V was cut back by 10 bases and J by 3 bases. Germline V CDR1 and CDR2: MNHEY, SMNVEV (reference sequence). The CDR3 spans 13 residues. Written as DNA, the CDR3 is TGTGCCACCTCATACAGGGGGACAGATACGCAGTATTTT. Protein product: CATSYRGTDTQYF.

V usage is TRBV7-8 and J usage is TRBJ2-7; 8 bases match TRBD1. The CDR3 runs to 14 residues. The germline gives CDR1 SGHVS, CDR2 FQNEAQ. The V and J ends lost 5 bases and 4 bases, in that order; junction bases with no gene match: 7. The CDR3 sequence is CASSLARTGYEQYF. CDR3 DNA sequence: TGTGCCAGCAGCCTTGCTAGGACAGGGTACGAGCAGTACTTC.

V usage is TRBV13 and J usage is TRBJ2-1, with D uncertain. Per the germline V gene, CDR1 is PRHDT and CDR2 is FYEKMQ (reference sequence). The CDR3 is made up of 12 amino acids. V was cut by 1 base and J by 7 bases, with 5 bases left in between. CDR3 bases: TGTGCCAGCAGCTTAGTTGCAAATGAGCAGTTCTTC. It codes for CASSLVANEQFF.

The chain is built from TRBV7-9 and TRBJ1-6; D is unresolved. CDR1 and CDR2 (germline): SEHNR, FQNEAQ (reference sequence). There are 15 residues in the CDR3. The ends were cut back, 2 bases at V and 4 bases at J, with 9 bases in the middle. CDR3 nucleotide sequence: TGTGCCAGCAGCTTAAATGCAGCTTATAATTCACCCCTCCACTTT. It yields the protein CASSLNAAYNSPLHF.

The chain recombines TRBV5-1 with TRBJ2-7; D is unclear. The CDR3 loop spans 15 amino acids. V lost 4 bases and J 1 base, leaving 15 bases between the germline ends. CDR1 and CDR2 from the germline V gene are SGHRS and YFSETQ. The CDR3 is CASSEWSADSYEQYF. The CDR3 DNA follows: TGCGCCAGCAGCGAGTGGAGTGCAGATTCCTACGAGCAGTACTTC. The whole variable domain, filled in from reference TRBV5-1 and TRBJ2-7, reads KAGVTQTPRYLIKTRGQQVTLSCSPISGHRSVSWYQQTPGQGLQFLFEYFSETQRNKGNFPGRFSGRQFSNSRSEMNVSTLELGDSALYLCASSEWSADSYEQYFGPGTRLTVT.

The chain recombines TRBV15 with TRBJ2-1; D is perhaps TRBD2 (6 bases). Germline V gene sequence: CDR1 LNHNV, CDR2 YYDKDF (reference sequence). V was trimmed by 0 bases and J by 10 bases, leaving 16 bases between them. CDR3 length: 15 amino acids. The CDR3 nucleotides read TGTGCCACCAGCAGAGATCTTCCGGGGGTAAGGGAGCAGTTCTTC. The encoded protein is CATSRDLPGVREQFF.

This rearrangement joins TRBV5-1 to TRBJ2-5, with 15 bases aligning to TRBD2. Germline CDR1 SGHRS, CDR2 YFSETQ. J was trimmed by 5 bases and V by 7 bases; bases with no gene match: 6. The CDR3 runs to 15 residues. CDR3 coding DNA: TGCGCCAGCCGGACTAGCGGGGGGGTCTTGGAGACCCAGTACTTC. It codes for CASRTSGGVLETQYF.